The rows below give T cell receptor beta chains drawn from one sample of a study of shared T cell receptors in the human thymus. TCRdb keeps only in-frame clones here, not all; method: immunoSEQ multiplex PCR. The table records hundreds of thousands of clones, about 84% of them present only once. Separately, the same data were catalogued under a study of human thymus T cells.

Sequencing input: thymocytes. Receptors originate from a boy in the first two years of life with a congenital heart defect. CDR3s include the opening cysteine and the closing phenylalanine or tryptophan. The D gene is left open where the match is weak. Clone sizes are given selectively: once, few, many, or a class where the clone is expanded.

j_call	clone_size	d_call	v_call	cdr3_nt	cdr3_aa
TRBJ1-5	.	TRBD1	TRBV7-9	TGTGCCAGCAGCACCCATCTAACGACAGGGGATAATCAGCCCCAGCATTTT	CASSTHLTTGDNQPQHF
TRBJ2-3	once	TRBD2	TRBV9	TGTGCCAGCAGCGGAGCTAGCGGGAGGGCCGGAGATACGCAGTATTTT	CASSGASGRAGDTQYF
TRBJ2-7	.	TRBD2	TRBV5-5	TGTGCCAGCAGCTTGCAGTGCCTAGCGGGAGTCGCAGCTTTTTGCGAGCAGTACTTC	CASSLQCLAGVAAFCEQYF
TRBJ2-2	.	.	TRBV27	TGTGCCAGCAGTTGCAATTCTAAACAGGGTGTCCCGAACACCGGGGAGCTGTTTTTT	CASSCNSKQGVPNTGELFF
TRBJ1-1	.	.	TRBV13	TGTGCCAGCAGCTTAGTCCCGGGCACTGAAGCTTTCTTT	CASSLVPGTEAFF
TRBJ2-1	.	TRBD1	TRBV28	TGTGCCAGCAGTTCTCCGCCAAATCTAGACAGGGGGCAGAACAATGAGCAGTTCTTC	CASSSPPNLDRGQNNEQFF
TRBJ2-3	.	TRBD2	TRBV5-6	TGTGCCAGCAGCTTACTAGCGGAAGAAACTTACCTTACGCAGTATTTT	CASSLLAEETYLTQYF
TRBJ2-3	.	.	TRBV5-4	TGTGCCAGCAGCTTGTTCCCGGGAAAGGGCACAGATACGCAGTATTTT	CASSLFPGKGTDTQYF
TRBJ2-7	.	TRBD2	TRBV4-1	TGCGCCAGCAGCCCCCCAGTCGGAGCGGGAGGTTTGGGCGAGCAGTACTTC	CASSPPVGAGGLGEQYF
TRBJ1-5	.	TRBD1	TRBV27	TGTGCCAGCAGTTGGCGACAGGGATACGATCAGCCCCAGCATTTT	CASSWRQGYDQPQHF
TRBJ2-7	.	TRBD2	TRBV4-3	TGCGCCAGCAGCCATGAACTAGCGGGAGCTCACGAGCAGTACTTC	CASSHELAGAHEQYF
TRBJ2-1	.	.	TRBV29-1	TGCAGCGTTGTGACAGGAGGTCGAAATGAGCAGTTCTTC	CSVVTGGRNEQFF
TRBJ2-3	.	TRBD2	TRBV4-2	TGTGCCAGCAGCCCAGGACTAGCGGGAGGGCCTAGCACAGATACGCAGTATTTT	CASSPGLAGGPSTDTQYF
TRBJ2-3	.	TRBD1	TRBV4-3	TGCGCCAGCAGCTCCAGGGGGCCGTTAGATACGCAGTATTTT	CASSSRGPLDTQYF
TRBJ2-3	few	TRBD2	TRBV5-1	TGCGCCAGCTCCCGAAACAGGGGGGTTCTAGCGGGAGAGGATACGCAGTATTTT	CASSRNRGVLAGEDTQYF
TRBJ2-7	.	.	TRBV2	TGTGCCAGCAGTCTAACCAGGTACGAGCAGTACTTC	CASSLTRYEQYF
TRBJ2-7	few	TRBD2	TRBV30	TGTGCCTGGAGCCCGACTAGCACCGAGCAGTACTTC	CAWSPTSTEQYF
TRBJ1-1	.	.	TRBV28	TGTGCCAGCAGTTTAACATTGAACACTGAAGCTTTCTTT	CASSLTLNTEAFF
TRBJ2-1	.	TRBD2	TRBV7-2	TGTGCCAGCAGCCACCAGCGACTAGCGGGAGCGGCGCAACGTGAGCAGTTCTTC	CASSHQRLAGAAQREQFF
TRBJ2-7	.	TRBD1	TRBV27	TGTGCCAGCCCCTACTTCCGGACAGGGGGGGGATACGAGCAGTACTTC	CASPYFRTGGGYEQYF
TRBJ2-7	.	TRBD1	TRBV6-5	TGTGCCAGCAGTGCGCGACAGGGACGGTACGAGCAGTACTTC	CASSARQGRYEQYF
TRBJ2-7	.	.	TRBV5-5	TGTGCCAGCAGCCCTTCCACGAGGGTTAGCTCCTACGAGCAGTACTTC	CASSPSTRVSSYEQYF
TRBJ2-7	.	.	TRBV25-1	TGTGCCAGCAGTGCCGCGACGGTGGCGGGGAACGAGCAGTACTTC	CASSAATVAGNEQYF
TRBJ2-7	few	.	TRBV30	TGTGCCTCCGGACAGAAACCCTACGAGCAGTACTTC	CASGQKPYEQYF
TRBJ2-2	.	.	TRBV11-3	TGTGCCAGCATCCCCGGGGGGCGGGAATCACACACCGGGGAGCTGTTTTTT	CASIPGGRESHTGELFF
TRBJ2-7	.	TRBD2	TRBV5-4	TGTGCCAGCAGCTCCGGACTAGCGGACTACGAGCAGTACTTC	CASSSGLADYEQYF
TRBJ1-3	.	.	TRBV6-1	TGTGCCAGCTTACGGGGAAACACCATATATTTT	CASLRGNTIYF
TRBJ2-3	.	.	TRBV7-2	TGTGCCAGCAGCGGACTTAAACTCACAGATACGCAGTATTTT	CASSGLKLTDTQYF
TRBJ2-3	.	TRBD2	TRBV27	TGTGCCAGCAGTCCCCCGGGAGGGAGGCGGGAGTCGGCAGATACGCAGTATTTT	CASSPPGGRRESADTQYF
TRBJ2-4	.	TRBD1	TRBV11-2	TGTGCCAGCAGCCCCAAGGGGACAGGGCCTGCCAAAAACATTCAGTACTTC	CASSPKGTGPAKNIQYF
TRBJ2-1	few	TRBD1	TRBV30	TGTGCCTGGAGTTCAACAGGGACAGCTGCCTACAATGAGCAGTTCTTC	CAWSSTGTAAYNEQFF
TRBJ2-2	.	.	TRBV28	TGTGCCAGCACGGATCGGTGGAATAGACTGTACATTAACCCGAACACCGGGGAGCTGTTTTTT	CASTDRWNRLYINPNTGELFF
TRBJ2-3	.	TRBD2	TRBV4-3	TGCGCCAGCAGCCCGCCCCCTTTGGTAGCGGGAGGGCCCCTTTCCCCCACAGATACGCAGTATTTT	CASSPPPLVAGGPLSPTDTQYF
TRBJ2-4	.	TRBD2	TRBV9	TGTGCCAGCAGCCCCGCCCCCCACTTGGGAGGGAACATTCAGTACTTC	CASSPAPHLGGNIQYF
TRBJ1-1	.	TRBD1	TRBV7-2	TGTGCCAGCAGCCCGGACAGGGGGAAAACTGAAGCTTTCTTT	CASSPDRGKTEAFF
TRBJ2-5	.	TRBD2	TRBV4-3	TGCGCCAGCAGCCCGACTAGCGACCAAGAGACCCAGTACTTC	CASSPTSDQETQYF
TRBJ1-5	once	TRBD1	TRBV27	TGTGCCAGCAGTTATGGGACAGGACGATATCAGCCCCAGCATTTT	CASSYGTGRYQPQHF
TRBJ2-1	.	TRBD2	TRBV13	TGTGCCAGCAGCTTAGATCCGGGACTAGCGGGAGGGGGTGCCTACAATGAGCAGTTCTTC	CASSLDPGLAGGGAYNEQFF
TRBJ2-1	.	TRBD2	TRBV7-9	TGTGCCAGCAGCTTAGATCTAGCGGACAATGAGCAGTTCTTC	CASSLDLADNEQFF